These T cell receptor beta chains were read from a single sample in a study of blood T cells in healthy people across ages. TCRdb re-called the 5' RACE reads through MiXCR, storing one row per CDR3 protein. Seen here are about 1.4 million distinct CDR3 sequences, approximately 60% observed once, and the top ten hold about 6.3%. What was sequenced was blood. The receptors were gathered from a man between 18 and 29 years old in good health. Both conserved end residues are part of each CDR3. Each record gives: D gene, clone size, J gene, V gene, CDR3 DNA, CDR3 protein. D genes are given only for firm matches. Where a row states a size, it is once, few, many or the class of an expanded clone; other rows omit it.

>-|few|TRBJ2-7|TRBV12-3/TRBV12-4
TGTGCCAGCAGTTTGGCCCAGGGTGTGACGGACGAGCAGTACTTC
CASSLAQGVTDEQYF
>-|-|TRBJ2-1|TRBV6-2/TRBV6-3
TGTGCCAGCATCCTTGCAAGGGTCCCAGGCAATGAGCAGTTCTTC
CASILARVPGNEQFF
>-|once|TRBJ1-1|TRBV15
TGTGCCACCAGCAAGATTACGGACACTGAAGCTTTCTTT
CATSKITDTEAFF
>TRBD1|once|TRBJ2-7|TRBV20-1
TGCAGTGCTAGAGACAATTCACCGGGACAGCCGACATTCGAGCAGTACTTC
CSARDNSPGQPTFEQYF
>-|-|TRBJ1-4|TRBV9
TGTGCCAGCAGCCACCCTCCGGGGGATTGGCTCAATACTAATGAAAAACTGTTTTTT
CASSHPPGDWLNTNEKLFF
>-|-|TRBJ2-7|TRBV19
TGTGCCAGTAGTTTCGGTCCAAACTACGAGCAGTACTTC
CASSFGPNYEQYF
>-|-|TRBJ2-1|TRBV5-1
TGCGCCAGCAGCTTGACTGGGACTGTCTCCTACAGTGAGCAGTTCTTC
CASSLTGTVSYSEQFF
>-|-|TRBJ1-1|TRBV15
TGTGCCACCAGCAGAGAACGGACGGTGAACACTGAAGCTTTCTTT
CATSRERTVNTEAFF
>-|many|TRBJ2-7|TRBV20-1
TGCAGTGCTAGAGGAACAGGATCCTACGAGCAGTACTTC
CSARGTGSYEQYF
>-|-|TRBJ2-5|TRBV27
TGTGCCAGCAGGGGGTTATTTGGGGGAGAGACCCAGTACTTC
CASRGLFGGETQYF
>-|-|TRBJ1-1|TRBV12-3/TRBV12-4
TGTGCCAGCAGTTTTCAGGGGTGGGGCACTGAAGCTTTCTTT
CASSFQGWGTEAFF
>-|-|TRBJ2-1|TRBV29-1
TGCAGCGTTGACTCCGCTTACAATGAGCGGTTCTTC
CSVDSAYNERFF
>TRBD1|-|TRBJ1-2|TRBV20-1
TGCAGTGCTAGGCCGACAGGGTGGGGACTCGGCTATGGCTACACCTTC
CSARPTGWGLGYGYTF
>-|-|TRBJ2-4|TRBV12-3/TRBV12-4
TGTGCCAGCAGTTTATCAAGGTTTGGCTACGAGCAGTCCTTC
CASSLSRFGYEQSF
>-|-|TRBJ2-7|TRBV2
TGTGCCAGCAGTGAAGAGGGAGAGAGGCTCTACGAGCAGTACTTC
CASSEEGERLYEQYF
>TRBD1|-|TRBJ1-2|TRBV14
TGTGCCAGCAGCCTTAGGACAGGGGCGAGTTCTAACTATGGCTACACCTTC
CASSLRTGASSNYGYTF
>TRBD1|-|TRBJ2-7|TRBV9
TGTGCCAGCAGCGTTGGTGGGACAGGGTACTACGAGCAGTACTTC
CASSVGGTGYYEQYF
>-|few|TRBJ2-3|TRBV20-1
TGCAGTGCTAGTAAGGACCTAAGGCCTAGCACAGATACGCAGTATTTT
CSASKDLRPSTDTQYF
>-|few|TRBJ2-7|TRBV6-1
TGTGCCAGCAGTATAAACCAGGGGAGCTACGAGCAGTACTTC
CASSINQGSYEQYF
>TRBD2|once|TRBJ2-5|TRBV3-1
TGTGCCAGCAGCCGACCCACTAGCGGGGCCACCCAAGAGACCCAGTACTTC
CASSRPTSGATQETQYF
>-|-|TRBJ1-5|TRBV6-5
TGTGCCAGCGCCGGGAACGCAAATCAGCCCCAGCATTTT
CASAGNANQPQHF
>-|few|TRBJ2-5|TRBV6-5
TGTGCCAGCAGTTATGGTATGGGGATCCAAGAGACCCAGTACTTC
CASSYGMGIQETQYF
>TRBD1|few|TRBJ1-2|TRBV29-1
TGCAGCGTTTTGCCGCGGGACAGATCATATGGCTACACCTTC
CSVLPRDRSYGYTF
>-|-|TRBJ2-5|TRBV24-1
TGTGCCACCAGTGATGCCGGGTCACGCAAAGAGACCCAGTACTTC
CATSDAGSRKETQYF
>TRBD2|-|TRBJ2-6|TRBV7-2
TGTGCCAGCAGCTTCGGGACTAGCGGGAGGAGAGTTCTGGGGGCCAACGTCCTGACTTTC
CASSFGTSGRRVLGANVLTF
>-|-|TRBJ2-3|TRBV16
TGTGCCAGCAGCCCCAGGGAAGATACGCAGTATTTT
CASSPREDTQYF
>-|-|TRBJ2-7|TRBV12-3/TRBV12-4
TGTGCCAGCAGTTTAGTGGAGGGGCCCTACAATGAGCAGTACTTC
CASSLVEGPYNEQYF
>-|-|TRBJ2-6|TRBV29-1
TGCAGCGTTTTCAGTGCCTCCTCTGGGGCCAACGTCCTGACTTTC
CSVFSASSGANVLTF
>-|once|TRBJ2-7|TRBV4-1
TGCGCCAGCAGCCAAGAAGGGGTGGAAGGACGTCCCGAGCAGTACTTC
CASSQEGVEGRPEQYF
>-|-|TRBJ2-1|TRBV18
TGTGCCAGCTCACCACCCTCGAAGAGGTTCGATGAGCAGTTCTTC
CASSPPSKRFDEQFF
>TRBD2|-|TRBJ2-1|TRBV5-1
TGCGCCAGCAGCCCGACTAGCGCGTGGAATGAGCAGTTCTTC
CASSPTSAWNEQFF
>TRBD1|-|TRBJ2-3|TRBV2
TGTGCCAACTATGATGGACAGGGTGCAGATACGCAGTATTTT
CANYDGQGADTQYF
>-|-|TRBJ1-2|TRBV6-5
TGTGCCAGCAGTCTTACAGGCCTTCATGATGGCTACACCTTC
CASSLTGLHDGYTF
>-|few|TRBJ2-3|TRBV21-1
TGTGCCAGCAGCCTCCGCGGACCAGCGGGGGGTGATACGCAGTATTTT
CASSLRGPAGGDTQYF
>-|-|TRBJ2-1|TRBV9
TGTGCCAGCAGCGCTCTCGGGGAGGTCTACAATGAGCAGTTCTTC
CASSALGEVYNEQFF
>-|-|TRBJ2-3|TRBV15
TGTGCCACCAGCAGAGCCCATGCAGATACGCAGTATTTT
CATSRAHADTQYF
>TRBD2|-|TRBJ2-3|TRBV20-1
TGCAGTGCTAGTACGGGGGGGGTTAGCACAGATACGCAGTATTTT
CSASTGGVSTDTQYF
>-|few|TRBJ1-2|TRBV11-2
TGTGCCAGCAGCTTCGGGGTCCCTAACTATGGCTACACCTTC
CASSFGVPNYGYTF
>-|-|TRBJ2-3|TRBV27
TGTGCCAGCAGTTGGGTACAGTCCGGCACAGATACGCAGTATTTT
CASSWVQSGTDTQYF
>-|once|TRBJ2-4|TRBV27
TGTGCCAGCAGTCCGTTCGGAGAAGAAAACATTCAGTATTTC
CASSPFGEENIQYF
>TRBD2|-|TRBJ2-7|TRBV11-2
TGTGCCAGCAGGAATACGGGGACTAATCGGGGTGAGCAGTACTTC
CASRNTGTNRGEQYF
>TRBD1|-|TRBJ2-7|TRBV10-3
TGTGCCATCAGTGGTCGGACAGGGGGCCACGAGCAGTACTTC
CAISGRTGGHEQYF
>-|-|TRBJ1-1|TRBV7-9
TGTGCCAGCGGTATTACTGGGGGTTTGGGCGTCACTGAAGCTTTCTTT
CASGITGGLGVTEAFF
>-|-|TRBJ2-7|TRBV11-2
TGTGCCAGCAGCTCGACTCCTTCCCTTTACGAGCAGTACTTC
CASSSTPSLYEQYF
>-|-|TRBJ2-3|TRBV11-1
TGTGCCAGCAGCTCTGGACCTTCTGGCGGGGCATCCTCAGATACGCAGTATTTT
CASSSGPSGGASSDTQYF
>-|few|TRBJ2-7|TRBV29-1
TGCAGCGTTGAGGACACATTTATCTACGAGCAGTACTTC
CSVEDTFIYEQYF
>TRBD1|-|TRBJ1-1|TRBV29-1
TGCAGCGTTCGCACAGGGGGCGAAACTGAAGCTTTCTTT
CSVRTGGETEAFF
>-|-|TRBJ2-1|TRBV3-1
TGTGCCAGCAGCCAGCGGGGAGGGCTGAGACAGGGTGCGTATGAGCAGTTCTTC
CASSQRGGLRQGAYEQFF
>TRBD2|-|TRBJ2-3|TRBV15
TGTGCCACCAGCTTGACTAGCGGGCCATTAGGGGCAGGTACGCAGTATTTT
CATSLTSGPLGAGTQYF
>-|once|TRBJ2-2|TRBV6-2/TRBV6-3
TGTGCCAGCAGTTATGCGGCCGCGAACACCGGGGAGCTGTTTTTT
CASSYAAANTGELFF
>-|-|TRBJ2-3|TRBV7-2
TGTGCCAGCAGCCCGCGGACTCTTCCAGATACGCAGTATTTT
CASSPRTLPDTQYF
>-|-|TRBJ2-7|TRBV7-9
TGTGCCAGCAGCTTAGTTAGTCCTCCCTACGAGCAGTACTTC
CASSLVSPPYEQYF
>-|few|TRBJ2-5|TRBV11-2
TGTGCCAGCAGCCGAGGACAGCGAGGGACCCAGTACTTC
CASSRGQRGTQYF
>-|few|TRBJ2-3|TRBV5-1
TGCGCCAGCAGCTTGTTTGCGGTAGGAGATACGCAGTATTTT
CASSLFAVGDTQYF